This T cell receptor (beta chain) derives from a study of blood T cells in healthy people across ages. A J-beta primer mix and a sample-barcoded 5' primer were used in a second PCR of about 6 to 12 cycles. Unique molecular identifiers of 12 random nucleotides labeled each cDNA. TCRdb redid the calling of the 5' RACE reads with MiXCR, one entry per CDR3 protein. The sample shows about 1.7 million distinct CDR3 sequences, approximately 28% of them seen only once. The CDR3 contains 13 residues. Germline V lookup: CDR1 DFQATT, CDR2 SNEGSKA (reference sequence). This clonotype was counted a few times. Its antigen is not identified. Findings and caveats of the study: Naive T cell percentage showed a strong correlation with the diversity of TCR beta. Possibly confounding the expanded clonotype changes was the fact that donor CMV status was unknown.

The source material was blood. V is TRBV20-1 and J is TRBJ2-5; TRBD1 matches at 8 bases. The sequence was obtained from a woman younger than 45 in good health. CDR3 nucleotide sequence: TGCAGCCTCGACAGGGGACTCCAAGAGACCCAGTACTTC. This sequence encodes CSLDRGLQETQYF.